The 21 T cell receptor beta chains reported below all come from one sample, sequenced in a study of OX40 agonist ivuxolimab in advanced cancers. Clones were read by immunoSEQ multiplex PCR, and TCRdb kept only the in-frame ones, dropping some. The sample holds 60,000 to 85,000 clones, 80% to 90% seen once. The material was CD4+ or CD8+ T cells sorted from blood, obtained in a trial of the OX40 agonist ivuxolimab. Receptors originate from an adult with an advanced solid tumor such as melanoma, head and neck, liver or kidney cancer.

V and J are TRBV9 and TRBJ1-1; D gene uncertain. This CDR3 is built from 13 residues. Germline CDR1 reads SGDLS; CDR2 reads YYNGEE. The V end was cut by 0 bases, the J end by 1 base, with 4 bases between. The CDR3 DNA follows: TGTGCCAGCAGCGTAGTATGGAACACTGAAGCTTTCTTT. Protein: CASSVVWNTEAFF.

The V gene is TRBV7-9, the J gene TRBJ1-6; 9 bases map to TRBD1. The V segment lost 6 bases and the J segment 9 bases; nucleotides outside the gene matches: 6. Germline V gene data show CDR1 as SEHNR and CDR2 as FQNEAQ (reference sequence). This CDR3 contains 14 residues. CDR3: CASRPGTGSSPLHF. As DNA, the CDR3 is TGTGCCAGCAGGCCAGGGACAGGGTCTTCACCCCTCCACTTT. Variable domain in full (rest from reference TRBV7-9 and TRBJ1-6): DTGVSQNPRHKITKRGQNVTFRCDPISEHNRLYWYRQTLGQGPEFLTYFQNEAQLEKSRLLSDRFSAERPKGSFSTLEIQRTEQGDSAMYLCASRPGTGSSPLHFGNGTRLTVT.

The chain joins TRBV5-6 to TRBJ2-5, with D possibly matching TRBD1 (6 bases). Germline assignment: CDR1 SGHDT and CDR2 YYEEEE. The CDR3 is 13 residues long. V was cut by 4 bases and J by 2 bases, with 9 bases left in between. The CDR3 region is CASSRGIQETQYF. The DNA for the CDR3 is TGTGCCAGCAGCAGGGGGATACAAGAGACCCAGTACTTC. The full variable domain, with the rest looked up from reference TRBV5-6 and TRBJ2-5, is DAGVTQSPTHLIKTRGQQVTLRCSPKSGHDTVSWYQQALGQGPQFIFQYYEEEERQRGNFPDRFSGHQFPNYSSELNVNALLLGDSALYLCASSRGIQETQYFGPGTRLLVL.

The table lists this clone with a count of one. The chain uses TRBV27 and TRBJ1-3; D call uncertain. V gave up 8 bases and J gave up 0 bases, with 8 bases separating them. This CDR3 has 13 residues. The germline V gene encodes CDR1 MNHEY and CDR2 SMNVEV (reference sequence). As DNA, the CDR3 is TGTGCCAGCTCGCCGACCTCTGGAAACACCATATATTTT. This gives the protein CASSPTSGNTIYF.

Written as DNA, the CDR3 is TGTGCCAGCAGCTTAGCGCTTAGCGGGAGAGGGAACAATGAGCAGTTCTTC. This encodes CASSLALSGRGNNEQFF. The chain carries TRBV7-7 and TRBJ2-1; TRBD2 agrees at 9 bases. The trim removed 0 bases at V and 5 bases at J, leaving 8 bases unmatched. CDR3 size: 17 residues. The germline CDR1 and CDR2 sequences are SSHAT and FNYEAQ (reference sequence).

A single count supports this clone. The V and J genes are TRBV5-4 and TRBJ1-2, with 8 bases identical to TRBD1. The CDR3 contains 13 residues. V shed 6 bases, J shed 8 bases, and the junction held 9 bases outside the gene matches. CDR1 and CDR2 from the germline V gene are SGHNT and YYREEE (reference sequence). The chain's CDR3 is CASMYGQGAGYTF. CDR3 bases: TGTGCCAGCATGTACGGACAGGGTGCCGGCTACACCTTC.

The CDR3 coding sequence is TGTGCCAGCAGCTTGGACAGCGTGAACACTGAAGCTTTCTTT. Translating it yields CASSLDSVNTEAFF. V gene TRBV11-3 combines with J gene TRBJ1-1; D perhaps matches TRBD1 (6 bases). The CDR3 sequence is 14 residues long. In germline, CDR1 is SGHNT, CDR2 YENEEA. Trimming pared 3 bases from V and 0 bases from J, leaving 8 bases between.

The V gene is TRBV27, the J gene TRBJ1-2; D perhaps matches TRBD1 (6 bases). CDR1 MNHEY and CDR2 SMNVEV come from the germline V gene (reference sequence). V was clipped by 0 bases and J by 8 bases, with 16 bases between them. The CDR3 extends over 15 amino acids. DNA for the CDR3: TGTGCCAGCAGTTTATCCCTTCCAGGGGCCGGGGGCTACACCTTC. Translating gives CASSLSLPGAGGYTF.

The chain couples TRBV27 to TRBJ1-1; D possibly corresponds to TRBD1 (5 bases). Germline V gene lookup returns CDR1 MNHEY and CDR2 SMNVEV (reference sequence). The CDR3 consists of 16 residues. Trimming removed 5 bases from V and 2 bases from J, with 18 bases in between. CDR3 region: CASSRLVGTGNTEAFF. Written as DNA, the CDR3 is TGTGCCAGCAGTCGGCTAGTAGGGACGGGAAACACTGAAGCTTTCTTT.

Written as DNA, the CDR3 is TGTGCCAGTACCGGGACAATGAACACTGAAGCTTTCTTT. This encodes CASTGTMNTEAFF. The rearrangement uses TRBV19 and TRBJ1-1; TRBD1 is a possible D gene (6 bases). Trimming took off 7 bases at V and 0 bases at J, with 9 bases between the two ends. Germline V gene sequence: CDR1 LNHDA, CDR2 SQIVND (reference sequence). This CDR3 comprises 13 residues.

For this clone: The same CDR3 also results from other DNA sequences found in this sample. The CDR3 nucleotides read TGCGCCAGCAGCGACGGACAGGGTAATCAGCCCCAGCATTTT. This sequence encodes CASSDGQGNQPQHF. This rearrangement joins TRBV4-3 to TRBJ1-5; 8 nucleotides match TRBD1. CDR1 and CDR2 from the germline V gene are LGHNA and YSLEER. This CDR3 is 14 amino acids long. J lost 4 bases, V lost 5 bases, and 4 bases had no gene match.

This clone has only a few counts. The gene calls are TRBV27 and TRBJ2-2, with D perhaps TRBD2 (5 bases). The V end lost 4 bases, the J end lost 6 bases, and 12 bases lay between the germline ends. CDR3 length equals 14 residues. Germline V gene lookup returns CDR1 MNHEY and CDR2 SMNVEV (reference sequence). The CDR3 DNA sequence: TGTGCCAGCAGTTCGGGGTGGAGTGCCGGGGAGCTGTTTTTT. It translates to CASSSGWSAGELFF.

This chain uses TRBV21-1 with TRBJ1-1; the D call in the table, TRBD1, was not verified against the DNA. TRBV21-1 is a listed pseudogene. The CDR3 is 15 amino acids. CDR3 protein: CASRCEQGCGTEAFF. CDR3 coding DNA: TGTGCCAGCAGGTGCGAACAGGGTTGTGGTACTGAAGCTTTCTTT.

V usage is TRBV30 and J usage is TRBJ2-1, with D maybe TRBD2 (5 bases). Trimming stripped 0 bases from V and 7 bases from J, with 7 bases between. The length of the CDR3 is 12 residues. Germline loops: CDR1 GTSNPN, CDR2 SVGIG (reference sequence). The CDR3, as DNA: TGTGCCTGGAGTGTAGAGGGAAATGAGCAGTTCTTC. Translated, it gives CAWSVEGNEQFF.

This chain joins TRBV19 and TRBJ2-1, with 8 positions matching TRBD2. Looked up from germline, CDR1 is LNHDA and CDR2 is SQIVND (reference sequence). V was pared by 3 bases and J by 5 bases, with 9 bases of the junction left unmatched. This CDR3 has 16 amino acids. The CDR3 DNA is TGTGCCAGTAGTATCGGAGCGGGGGTTGGAGACAATGAGCAGTTCTTC. Its translation: CASSIGAGVGDNEQFF.

The chain recombines TRBV6-1 with TRBJ2-3; TRBD2 aligns across 7 bases. The CDR3 sequence is 15 residues long. Germline V CDR1 and CDR2: MNHNS, SASEGT. J was trimmed by 8 bases and V by 2 bases; bases with no gene match: 10. CDR3 protein: CASSERASGVGTQYF. DNA of the CDR3: TGTGCCAGCAGTGAAAGAGCTAGCGGAGTAGGTACGCAGTATTTT.

The CDR3 DNA follows: TGTGCCAGCAGCTTAGGTCTAGTAGCGGGGGGCAGGGATGAGCAGTTCTTC. This encodes CASSLGLVAGGRDEQFF. This chain links TRBV11-2 with TRBJ2-1; 10 nucleotides align to TRBD2. V lost 1 base, J lost 8 bases, and 11 bases stayed unmatched. This CDR3 has 17 amino acids. Germline lookup yields CDR1 SGHAT and CDR2 FQNNGV.

The CDR3: CATSARGLGPDTQYF. CDR3 nucleotide sequence: TGTGCCACCAGCGCTAGGGGACTAGGACCAGATACGCAGTATTTT. The chain recombines TRBV15 with TRBJ2-3, with 8 bases that match TRBD2. J gave up 4 bases and V 5 bases, and 8 bases lay outside the gene matches. The CDR3 spans 15 residues. Germline lookup yields CDR1 LNHNV and CDR2 YYDKDF (reference sequence).

The sample holds one count of this clone. The gene calls are TRBV27 and TRBJ2-2; no reliable D call. Germline CDR1 reads MNHEY; CDR2 reads SMNVEV (reference sequence). Trimming cost V 5 bases and J 5 bases, with 18 bases left between them. CDR3 length equals 16 residues. CDR3 loop: CASSPSRQIKTGELFF. The CDR3 bases are TGTGCCAGCAGTCCTTCCCGGCAGATAAAGACCGGGGAGCTGTTTTTT.

Worth noting for this clone: In this CDR3 the conserved last residue, phenylalanine or tryptophan, is missing, so a read error is likely. It is unclear where the CDR3 begins or ends on the DNA, so no DNA is shown, and the CDR3 is as TCRdb lists it. The chain links TRBV5-3 to TRBJ1-5. TRBV5-3 is marked as an open reading frame, function uncertain. Counting both end residues, the CDR3 totals 12 amino acids. CDR3 sequence reads: CARSCLVGRHGL.

V gene TRBV19 combines with J gene TRBJ1-4, with 7 positions matching TRBD1. Germline V CDR1 and CDR2: LNHDA, SQIVND (reference sequence). The CDR3 length is 14 residues. J gave up 8 bases and V 1 base, and 4 bases lay outside the gene matches. The CDR3 loop is CASSIGQGNEKLFF. Here the CDR3 DNA reads TGTGCCAGTAGTATAGGACAGGGAAACGAAAAACTGTTTTTT.